These 28 T cell receptor beta chains were all obtained from the same sample, sequenced in a study of T cell responses to AZD1222 COVID-19 vaccine. Libraries were prepared by immunoSEQ multiplex PCR; TCRdb keeps only in-frame clonotypes and omits some of them. Among 80,000 or so clones, over 60% were seen once, and the ten largest hold roughly 29%. Here the sequenced sample was peripheral blood, taken 28 days after the second dose of the MenACWY control vaccine. These receptors were collected from an adult who received the MenACWY meningococcal vaccine as a control.

The V and J genes are TRBV2 and TRBJ2-1; TRBD2 aligns across 8 bases. Trimming took 6 bases from V and 6 from J; bases not matched to a gene: 10. Germline assignment: CDR1 SNHLY and CDR2 FYNNEI. The CDR3 extends over 15 amino acids. CDR3 sequence (DNA): TGTGCCAGCAGATTAGGGACTAGTCCGGCCAATGAGCAGTTCTTC. Its protein is CASRLGTSPANEQFF.

V and J are TRBV6-6 and TRBJ2-6, with a weak D call TRBD2 (6 bases). Trimming shortened V by 4 bases and J by 1 base, and 8 bases separated the two germline ends. Germline CDR1 and CDR2: MNHNY and SVGAGI (reference sequence). CDR3 size: 15 residues. DNA for the CDR3: TGTGCCAGCAGTTCCCGGGGGTCTGGGGCCAACGTCCTGACTTTC. It yields the protein CASSSRGSGANVLTF.

The V and J genes are TRBV5-5 and TRBJ1-1; the D gene is possibly TRBD1 (6 bases). The V and J ends lost 0 bases and 3 bases respectively, with 15 bases between them. The CDR3 spans 16 residues. Germline CDR1 is SGHKS and CDR2 is YYEKEE (reference sequence). CDR3 sequence (DNA): TGTGCCAGCAGCTTGGCGCGACAACACAGGGACACTGAAGCTTTCTTT. It yields the protein CASSLARQHRDTEAFF. The variable domain in full, with the rest retrieved from reference TRBV5-5 and TRBJ1-1, is DAGVTQSPTHLIKTRGQQVTLRCSPISGHKSVSWYQQVLGQGPQFIFQYYEKEERGRGNFPDRFSARQFPNYSSELNVNALLLGDSALYLCASSLARQHRDTEAFFGQGTRLTVV.

The rearrangement joins TRBV30 to TRBJ2-1; D is undetermined. V lost 4 bases and J lost 6, with 13 bases in between. The CDR3 spans 13 residues. Germline V gene sequence: CDR1 GTSNPN, CDR2 SVGIG (reference sequence). The CDR3 loop reads CAWIPRLANEQFF. Here the CDR3 DNA reads TGTGCCTGGATCCCCAGACTCGCCAATGAGCAGTTCTTC.

The chain is built from TRBV11-2 and TRBJ1-1; the D is unclear. V gave up 2 bases and J gave up 3 bases, with 10 bases separating them. The germline V gene encodes CDR1 SGHAT and CDR2 FQNNGV. The CDR3 runs to 14 residues. The CDR3 coding sequence is TGTGCCAGCAGCTTACGGGAAAGATACACTGAAGCTTTCTTT. Its translation is CASSLRERYTEAFF.

The chain links TRBV12-3 or TRBV12-4 to TRBJ1-1; no clear D. The CDR3 totals 13 residues. The V end lost 3 bases, the J end lost 3 bases, and 8 bases lay between the germline ends. CDR3 protein: CASSFGEDTEAFF. For the CDR3, the DNA is TGTGCCAGCAGTTTCGGGGAAGACACTGAAGCTTTCTTT.

The chain carries TRBV19 and TRBJ1-6; tentative D call: TRBD1 (5 bases). Germline-derived CDR1 and CDR2 are LNHDA and SQIVND (reference sequence). Trimming removed 7 bases from V and 5 bases from J, with 12 bases in between. The CDR3 totals 14 residues. Here the CDR3 reads CASNIGGDNSPLHF. CDR3 bases: TGTGCCAGTAACATAGGAGGGGATAATTCACCCCTCCACTTT.

The rearrangement uses TRBV19 and TRBJ1-5; D is unresolved. CDR1 is LNHDA, CDR2 SQIVND, per germline (reference sequence). Between the trimmed V and J ends, which lost 8 bases and 6 bases, there was a span of 11 bases. This CDR3 spans 12 amino acids. The CDR3 region has the DNA TGTGCCAGTCAGGTCGGGAGTCAGCCCCAGCATTTT. Encoded protein: CASQVGSQPQHF.

V is TRBV5-6 and J is TRBJ2-1, with a possible D match to TRBD2 (7 bases). This CDR3 has 14 residues. Germline assignment: CDR1 SGHDT and CDR2 YYEEEE. Trimming pared 0 bases from V and 9 bases from J, leaving 13 bases between. CDR3 bases: TGTGCCAGCAGCTTGGGTGGGGGGGCCGGTGAGCAGTTCTTC. Amino acid sequence: CASSLGGGAGEQFF. The complete variable domain, with remaining parts taken from reference TRBV5-6 and TRBJ2-1, reads DAGVTQSPTHLIKTRGQQVTLRCSPKSGHDTVSWYQQALGQGPQFIFQYYEEEERQRGNFPDRFSGHQFPNYSSELNVNALLLGDSALYLCASSLGGGAGEQFFGPGTRLTVL.

This chain's CDR3 is CASSKKRRVGTEAFF. In DNA form, the CDR3 reads TGTGCCAGCAGCAAAAAGAGGAGGGTAGGAACTGAAGCTTTCTTT. The chain is built from TRBV21-1 and TRBJ1-1. TRBV21-1 is a pseudogene. The CDR3 is made up of 15 amino acids.

The chain couples TRBV19 to TRBJ1-5; TRBD1 matches at 8 bases. Germline values: CDR1 LNHDA, CDR2 SQIVND (reference sequence). The CDR3 is made up of 14 amino acids. V was pared by 5 bases and J by 7 bases, with 7 bases of the junction left unmatched. The CDR3 DNA follows: TGTGCCAGTAGTTTGACAGGGGCTTACCAGCCCCAGCATTTT. It is translated as CASSLTGAYQPQHF.

This clone has only one observation. The genes are TRBV5-1 and TRBJ2-7; no clear D. There are 15 residues in the CDR3. V lost 0 bases, J lost 0 bases, and 10 bases lay in between. Germline CDR1 is SGHRS and CDR2 is YFSETQ. CDR3 loop: CASSLGFSPSYEQYF. The CDR3 bases are TGCGCCAGCAGCTTGGGCTTCAGTCCCTCCTACGAGCAGTACTTC.

The chain employs TRBV4-3 and TRBJ2-2, with 11 bases lining up with TRBD1. Losses at the gene ends were 3 bases for V and 4 bases for J; bases not matched to a gene: 4. The germline V gene has CDR1 LGHNA and CDR2 YSLEER. The CDR3 extends over 16 amino acids. Written as DNA, the CDR3 is TGCGCCAGCAGCCATGGGGGGACAGGGGGCACCGGGGAGCTGTTTTTT. Its protein is CASSHGGTGGTGELFF.

The J gene is TRBJ2-2, the V gene TRBV7-6; maybe TRBD1 (5 bases). With 1 base removed from V and 6 bases from J, the gap between germline ends came to 12 bases. Germline values: CDR1 SGHVS, CDR2 FNYEAQ. This CDR3 has 15 residues. CDR3 DNA: TGTGCCAGCAGCTTAGTGGCAGGGCCACCCGGGGAGCTGTTTTTT. Translated, it gives CASSLVAGPPGELFF.

V gene TRBV27 combines with J gene TRBJ1-6, with no clear D. Germline CDR1 MNHEY, CDR2 SMNVEV (reference sequence). CDR3 length: 13 residues. Trimming left V 0 bases short and J 11 bases short, with 8 bases between. This CDR3 is CASSLSGDTPLHF. The CDR3 nucleotides read TGTGCCAGCAGTTTATCGGGCGACACACCCCTCCACTTT.

This clone was seen a handful of times. The chain is built from TRBV6-1 and TRBJ1-2; D is perhaps TRBD1 (5 bases). From germline, CDR1 is MNHNS and CDR2 SASEGT. This CDR3 is 14 amino acids long. V gave up 6 bases and J gave up 13 bases, with 24 bases separating them. The CDR3 loop is CASSPALTSREGTF. CDR3 nucleotides: TGTGCCAGCAGCCCCGCCCTGACTTCCAGGGAAGGCACCTTC.

The V gene is TRBV30, the J gene TRBJ2-1; 8 nucleotides align to TRBD1. Germline V gene lookup returns CDR1 GTSNPN and CDR2 SVGIG (reference sequence). The CDR3 extends over 15 amino acids. Trimming took 3 bases from V and 2 from J; bases not matched to a gene: 6. CDR3 region: CAWRAGTGTYNEQFF. In nucleotides, the CDR3 is TGTGCCTGGAGGGCCGGGACAGGTACCTACAATGAGCAGTTCTTC.

V gene TRBV5-6 combines with J gene TRBJ2-5; D uncertain. V lost 2 bases, J lost 6 bases, and 8 bases lay in between. The CDR3 runs 12 residues. Germline V lookup: CDR1 SGHDT, CDR2 YYEEEE. The DNA of the CDR3 is TGTGCCAGCAGCTTAAGGGTTCAGACCCAGTACTTC. Protein product: CASSLRVQTQYF. Filled out from reference TRBV5-6 and TRBJ2-5, the complete variable domain reads DAGVTQSPTHLIKTRGQQVTLRCSPKSGHDTVSWYQQALGQGPQFIFQYYEEEERQRGNFPDRFSGHQFPNYSSELNVNALLLGDSALYLCASSLRVQTQYFGPGTRLLVL.

This clone was picked up a small number of times. This rearrangement joins TRBV18 to TRBJ1-5; no reliable D call. This CDR3 has 14 residues. CDR1 is KGHSH and CDR2 is LQKENI in the germline V gene. Trimming left V 5 bases short and J 0 bases short, with 8 bases between. The CDR3 region is CASSSYYSNQPQHF. The DNA of the CDR3 is TGTGCCAGCTCATCATACTATAGCAATCAGCCCCAGCATTTT.

The chain's CDR3 is CAWSRDRGGTYNSPLHF. DNA of the CDR3: TGTGCCTGGAGTCGCGACAGGGGTGGCACCTATAATTCACCCCTCCACTTT. The chain employs TRBV30 and TRBJ1-6; 8 positions agree with TRBD1. CDR1 and CDR2 (germline): GTSNPN, SVGIG (reference sequence). J was trimmed by 2 bases and V by 2 bases; bases with no gene match: 8. The CDR3 runs to 17 residues.

The chain employs TRBV5-8 and TRBJ2-1; 16 bases match TRBD2. Germline CDR1 SGHTS, CDR2 YDEGEE. The CDR3 covers 18 residues. Trimming took 4 bases from V and 4 from J; bases not matched to a gene: 8. The CDR3 DNA reads TGTGCCAGCAGCCTAACCGGGACTAGCGGGGGGGTTTACAATGAGCAGTTCTTC. Translated: CASSLTGTSGGVYNEQFF.

The chain combines TRBV10-3 with TRBJ2-3; D is undetermined. The CDR3 length is 14 residues. V gave up 0 bases and J gave up 1 base, with 5 bases separating them. Germline CDR1 and CDR2: ENHRY and SYGVKD. CDR3 DNA sequence: TGTGCCATCAGTGAGTCGGACGGCACAGATACGCAGTATTTT. As protein: CAISESDGTDTQYF.

This clone was recorded a few times. The rearrangement joins TRBV7-2 to TRBJ1-2; maybe TRBD1 (5 bases). Trimming pared 7 bases from V and 7 bases from J, leaving 19 bases between. The CDR3 has 14 residues. Germline V lookup: CDR1 SGHTA, CDR2 FQGNSA. CDR3 bases: TGTGCCAGCACCCCAAACGGGGGGGTAGGTGGCTACACCTTC. Its protein is CASTPNGGVGGYTF.

This clone has at least ten counts. V is TRBV7-2 and J is TRBJ1-1; D unclear. This CDR3 has 15 residues. Per germline, CDR1 SGHTA and CDR2 FQGNSA. Trimming left V 1 base short and J 5 bases short, with 14 bases between. DNA of the CDR3: TGTGCCAGCAGCTTAGTCTACCGGGTAACGACTGAAGCTTTCTTT. Translated: CASSLVYRVTTEAFF. Variable domain in full (rest from reference TRBV7-2 and TRBJ1-1): GAGVSQSPSNKVTEKGKDVELRCDPISGHTALYWYRQSLGQGLEFLIYFQGNSAPDKSGLPSDRFSAERTGGSVSTLTIQRTQQEDSAVYLCASSLVYRVTTEAFFGQGTRLTVV.

The gene calls are TRBV24-1 and TRBJ2-5; 9 bases map to TRBD1. Germline CDR1 and CDR2: KGHDR and SFDVKD. V trimming: 2 bases; J trimming: 5 bases; junction bases outside the gene matches: 8. The CDR3 extends over 16 amino acids. The CDR3 DNA is TGTGCCACCAGTGATTGGGGACAGGGTGAGGGTGAGACCCAGTACTTC. This codes for CATSDWGQGEGETQYF.

This rearrangement joins TRBV5-1 to TRBJ1-6, with 8 bases identical to TRBD1. The CDR3 covers 15 residues. V shed 3 bases, J shed 4 bases, and the junction held 3 bases outside the gene matches. Germline CDR1 and CDR2: SGHRS and YFSETQ. CDR3 sequence: CASSSGQGYNSPLHF. The CDR3 DNA is TGCGCCAGCAGCTCTGGACAGGGTTATAATTCACCCCTCCACTTT.

This sequence joins TRBV6-5 and TRBJ2-2; D is undetermined. The germline V gene encodes CDR1 MNHEY and CDR2 SVGAGI. V was shortened by 0 bases and J by 4 bases, with 3 bases between the two germline ends. The CDR3 length is 13 residues. The CDR3 sequence: CASSYSGTGELFF. The CDR3 region has the DNA TGTGCCAGCAGTTACTCGGGCACCGGGGAGCTGTTTTTT.

This clone was seen once. This rearrangement joins TRBV11-2 to TRBJ1-1; 9 nucleotides match TRBD1. CDR3 length: 14 amino acids. Germline assignment: CDR1 SGHAT and CDR2 FQNNGV. V was pared by 4 bases and J by 3 bases, with 3 bases of the junction left unmatched. The DNA for the CDR3 is TGTGCCAGCAGCTCCAACAGGGGGCACACTGAAGCTTTCTTT. Translating it yields CASSSNRGHTEAFF.